This TCR beta chain was identified in a study of T-cell memory formation after mild COVID-19. From the 5' RACE reads, TCRdb called clonotypes with MiXCR, one entry per CDR3 protein. Altogether under 300,000 distinct CDR3 sequences are present, approximately 16% being singletons, with the ten largest covering roughly 3.6%. General study points: The SARS-CoV-2 specificity of second-wave clones reaching peak at day 37 remained unverified. Memory sampled before infection contained some responding clones, suggesting cross-reactive memory joined. The study found balanced CD4/CD8 in clones contracting day 15 to 85 and a CD4+ lean in later expanders.

This clonotype appeared a few times. Its specificity is not known. This TCR was sampled from a man aged 18-30 years who had mild COVID-19 (a few samples of this study predate the infection). Cell type and time point are not known. Sequencing was done on a sample of PBMCs or a T cell subset sorted from them (not recorded which).

The CDR3 loop reads CASSAQGGSEAFF. The CDR3 DNA reads TGTGCCAGCAGTGCGCAGGGTGGGAGTGAAGCTTTCTTT. The rearrangement links TRBV12-3 or TRBV12-4 to TRBJ1-1, with D possibly being TRBD1 (5 bases). CDR3 length: 13 residues. The V and J ends lost 5 bases and 7 bases respectively, with 14 bases between them.